This T cell receptor (beta chain) was recorded in a study of OX40 agonist ivuxolimab in advanced cancers. Profiled with immunoSEQ multiplex PCR; TCRdb holds only in-frame clones, not every one. The table includes around 53,000 clones, nearly 90% detected once. Study findings and constraints: The mean number of expanded clones was higher in CD8+ T cells than in CD4+.

Notes on this clone: The antigen is undetermined.

CDR1 is LGHNT, CDR2 FRNRAP, per germline. Between the trimmed V and J ends, which lost 3 bases and 4 bases, there was a span of 10 bases. This CDR3 has 14 amino acids. The source was CD4+ or CD8+ T cells sorted from blood, collected in a trial of the OX40 agonist ivuxolimab. This clonotype was obtained from an adult with an advanced solid tumor such as melanoma, head and neck, liver or kidney cancer. The rearrangement joins TRBV12-5 to TRBJ2-1; a possible D gene is TRBD1 (5 bases). The CDR3 spells CASGFSPGYNEQFF. The DNA for the CDR3 is TGTGCTAGTGGTTTCTCCCCAGGGTACAATGAGCAGTTCTTC.